The T cell receptor (beta chain) under discussion was sequenced for a study of T cell repertoires in cytomegalovirus infection. This CDR3 region has 16 residues. Germline V lookup: CDR1 SEHNR, CDR2 FQNEAQ (reference sequence). The V and J ends lost 0 bases and 8 bases, in that order; junction bases with no gene match: 10. TCRdb processed the reads anew with MiXCR; each CDR3 protein has one entry. The sample yields fewer than 1,000,000 distinct CDR3 sequences, roughly 30% seen once. This clonotype appeared a few times. Its antigen remains unidentified. This clonotype was obtained from a human donor in good health (CMV status not recorded). Some clones in this sample may be carry-over from other donors' samples. This chain uses TRBV7-9 with TRBJ1-2, with TRBD1 matching 9 bases. The material was cultured CD8+ T cells from PBMCs, obtained from culture after CMV antigen stimulation. This CDR3 is CASSLAGPGQGGGYTF. Here the CDR3 DNA reads TGTGCCAGCAGCTTAGCGGGCCCGGGACAGGGAGGCGGCTACACCTTC.